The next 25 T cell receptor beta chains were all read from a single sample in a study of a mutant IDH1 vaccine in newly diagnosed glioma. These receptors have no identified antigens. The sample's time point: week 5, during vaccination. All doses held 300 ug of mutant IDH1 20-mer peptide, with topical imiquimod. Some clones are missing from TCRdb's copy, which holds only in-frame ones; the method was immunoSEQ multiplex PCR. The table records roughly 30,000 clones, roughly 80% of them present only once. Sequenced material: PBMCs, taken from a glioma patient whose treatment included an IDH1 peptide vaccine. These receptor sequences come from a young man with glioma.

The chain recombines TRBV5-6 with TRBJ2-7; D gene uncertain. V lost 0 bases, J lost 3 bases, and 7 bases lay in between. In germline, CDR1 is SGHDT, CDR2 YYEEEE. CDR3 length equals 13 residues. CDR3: CASSLADGYEQYF. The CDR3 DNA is TGTGCCAGCAGCTTGGCGGATGGCTACGAGCAGTACTTC.

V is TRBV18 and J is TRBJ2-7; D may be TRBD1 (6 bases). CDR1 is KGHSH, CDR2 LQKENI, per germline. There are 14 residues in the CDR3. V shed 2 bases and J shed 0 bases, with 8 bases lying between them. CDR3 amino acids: CASSPGQFSYEQYF. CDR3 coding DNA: TGTGCCAGCTCACCAGGACAGTTCTCCTACGAGCAGTACTTC.

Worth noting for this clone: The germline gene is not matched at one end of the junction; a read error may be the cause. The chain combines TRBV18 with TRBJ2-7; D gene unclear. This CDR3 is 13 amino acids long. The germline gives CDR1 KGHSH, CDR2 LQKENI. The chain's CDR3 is CASSPRSSYEQYF. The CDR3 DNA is TGTGCCAGCTCCCCACGGAGCTCCTACGAGCAGTACTTC.

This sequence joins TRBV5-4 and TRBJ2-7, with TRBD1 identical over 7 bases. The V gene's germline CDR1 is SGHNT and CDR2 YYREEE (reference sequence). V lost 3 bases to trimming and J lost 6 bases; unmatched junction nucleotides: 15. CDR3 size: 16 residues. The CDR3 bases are TGTGCCAGCAGCTCCCGGACAGGCCGAGGGAGAAGCGAGCAGTACTTC. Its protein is CASSSRTGRGRSEQYF.

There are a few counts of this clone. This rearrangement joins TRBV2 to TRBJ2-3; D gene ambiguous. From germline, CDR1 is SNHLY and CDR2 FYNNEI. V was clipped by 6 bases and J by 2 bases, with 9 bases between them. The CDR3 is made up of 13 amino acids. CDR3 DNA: TGTGCCAGCAGCGAACCCTTCACAGATACGCAGTATTTT. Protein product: CASSEPFTDTQYF.

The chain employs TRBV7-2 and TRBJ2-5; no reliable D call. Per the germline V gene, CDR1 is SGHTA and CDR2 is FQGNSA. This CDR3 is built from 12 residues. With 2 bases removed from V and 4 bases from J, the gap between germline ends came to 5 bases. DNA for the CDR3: TGTGCCAGCAGCTTAACGCGAGAGACCCAGTACTTC. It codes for CASSLTRETQYF.

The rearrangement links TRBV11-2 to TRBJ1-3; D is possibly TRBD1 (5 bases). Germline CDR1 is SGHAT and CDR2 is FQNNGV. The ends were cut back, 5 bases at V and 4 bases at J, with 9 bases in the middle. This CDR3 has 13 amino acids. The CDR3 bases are TGTGCCAGCAGCGAGGGGCCAGGAAACACCATATATTTT. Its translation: CASSEGPGNTIYF.

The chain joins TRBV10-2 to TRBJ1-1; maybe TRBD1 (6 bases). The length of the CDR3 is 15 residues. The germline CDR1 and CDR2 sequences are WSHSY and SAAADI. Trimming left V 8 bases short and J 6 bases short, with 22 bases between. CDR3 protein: CASHLAGARAAEAFF. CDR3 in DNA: TGCGCCAGCCACCTAGCGGGGGCGCGTGCTGCTGAAGCTTTCTTT.

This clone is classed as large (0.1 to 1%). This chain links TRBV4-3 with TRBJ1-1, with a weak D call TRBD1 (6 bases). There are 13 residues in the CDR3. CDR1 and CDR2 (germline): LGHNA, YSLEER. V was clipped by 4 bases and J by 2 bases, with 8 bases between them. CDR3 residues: CASSRDTNTEAFF. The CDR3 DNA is TGCGCCAGCAGCCGGGACACCAACACTGAAGCTTTCTTT.

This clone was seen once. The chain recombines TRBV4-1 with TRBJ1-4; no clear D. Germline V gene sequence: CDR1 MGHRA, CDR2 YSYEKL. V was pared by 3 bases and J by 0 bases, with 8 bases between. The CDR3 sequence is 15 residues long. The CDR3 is CASSQTWTTNEKLFF. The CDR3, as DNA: TGCGCCAGCAGCCAGACTTGGACAACTAATGAAAAACTGTTTTTT.

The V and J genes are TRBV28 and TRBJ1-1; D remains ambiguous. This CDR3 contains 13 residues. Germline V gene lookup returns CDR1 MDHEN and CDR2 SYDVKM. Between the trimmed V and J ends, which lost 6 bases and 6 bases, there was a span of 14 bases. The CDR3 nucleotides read TGTGCCAGCAGCAAAATCCGGGCCGCTGAAGCTTTCTTT. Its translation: CASSKIRAAEAFF.

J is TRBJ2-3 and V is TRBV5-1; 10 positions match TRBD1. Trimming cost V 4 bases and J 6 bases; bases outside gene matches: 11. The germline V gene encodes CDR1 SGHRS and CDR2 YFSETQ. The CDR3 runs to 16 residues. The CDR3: CASSGGQGSLTDTQYF. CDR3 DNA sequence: TGCGCCAGCAGCGGGGGACAGGGGAGTTTAACGGATACGCAGTATTTT.

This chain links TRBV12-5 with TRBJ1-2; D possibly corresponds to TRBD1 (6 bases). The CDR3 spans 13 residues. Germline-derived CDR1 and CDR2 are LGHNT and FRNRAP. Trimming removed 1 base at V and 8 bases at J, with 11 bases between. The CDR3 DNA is TGTGCTAGTGGTTTGGCAGGGGAGAGGGGCTACACCTTC. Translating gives CASGLAGERGYTF. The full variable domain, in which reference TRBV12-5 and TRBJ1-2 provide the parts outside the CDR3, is DARVTQTPRHKVTEMGQEVTMRCQPILGHNTVFWYRQTMMQGLELLAYFRNRAPLDDSGMPKDRFSAEMPDATLATLKIQPSEPRDSAVYFCASGLAGERGYTFGSGTRLTVV.

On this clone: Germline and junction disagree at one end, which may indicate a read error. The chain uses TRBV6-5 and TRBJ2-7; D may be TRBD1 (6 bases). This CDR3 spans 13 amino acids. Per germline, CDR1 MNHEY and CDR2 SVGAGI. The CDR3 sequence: CASSNLRTAYKFF. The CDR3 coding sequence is TGTGCCAGCAGTAACCTTCGGACAGCCTACAAGTTCTTC.

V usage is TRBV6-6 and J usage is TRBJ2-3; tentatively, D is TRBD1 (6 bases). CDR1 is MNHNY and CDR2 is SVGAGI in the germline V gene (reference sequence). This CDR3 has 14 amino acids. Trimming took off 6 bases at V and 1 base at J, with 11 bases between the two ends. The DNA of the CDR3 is TGTGCCAGCAGCTCGGGACACCGCACAGATACGCAGTATTTT. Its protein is CASSSGHRTDTQYF.

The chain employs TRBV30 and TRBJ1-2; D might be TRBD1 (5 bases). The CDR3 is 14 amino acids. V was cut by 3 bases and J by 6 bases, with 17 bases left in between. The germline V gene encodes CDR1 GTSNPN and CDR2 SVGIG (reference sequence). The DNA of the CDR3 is TGTGCCTGGAGCCGAACTACCGGGGCCGATGGCTACACCTTC. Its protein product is CAWSRTTGADGYTF.

CDR3 DNA sequence: TGTGCCAGTAGTATAGGGGGATCGAACTATGGCTACACCTTC. Protein: CASSIGGSNYGYTF. This chain uses TRBV19 with TRBJ1-2; D call uncertain. V was shortened by 1 base and J by 2 bases, with 8 bases between the two germline ends. CDR3 length: 14 residues. CDR1 is LNHDA and CDR2 is SQIVND in the germline V gene (reference sequence).

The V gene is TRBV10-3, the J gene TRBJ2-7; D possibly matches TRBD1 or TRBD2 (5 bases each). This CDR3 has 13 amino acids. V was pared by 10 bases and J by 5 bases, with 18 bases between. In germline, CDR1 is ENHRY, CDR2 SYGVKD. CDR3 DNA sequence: TGTGCCACCCGGGACGGAACCGAGGACGAGCAGTACTTC. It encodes CATRDGTEDEQYF.

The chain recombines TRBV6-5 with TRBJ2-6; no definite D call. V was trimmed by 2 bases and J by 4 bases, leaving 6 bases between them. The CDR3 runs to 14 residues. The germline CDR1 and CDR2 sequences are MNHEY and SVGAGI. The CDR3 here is CASSYAKGANVLTF. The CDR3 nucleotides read TGTGCCAGCAGTTACGCTAAGGGGGCCAACGTCCTGACTTTC.

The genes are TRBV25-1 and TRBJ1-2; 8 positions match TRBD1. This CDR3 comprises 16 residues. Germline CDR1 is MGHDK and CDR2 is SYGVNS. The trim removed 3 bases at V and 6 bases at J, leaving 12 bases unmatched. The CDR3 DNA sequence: TGTGCCAGCAGTGACAATAGAGGGACAGGAGGAAATGGCTACACCTTC. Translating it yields CASSDNRGTGGNGYTF.

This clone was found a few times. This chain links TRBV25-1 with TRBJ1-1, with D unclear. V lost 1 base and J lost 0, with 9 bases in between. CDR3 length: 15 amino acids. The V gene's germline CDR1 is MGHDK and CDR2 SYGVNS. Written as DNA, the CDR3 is TGTGCCAGCAGTGAATCTGGCGACATGAACACTGAAGCTTTCTTT. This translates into CASSESGDMNTEAFF.

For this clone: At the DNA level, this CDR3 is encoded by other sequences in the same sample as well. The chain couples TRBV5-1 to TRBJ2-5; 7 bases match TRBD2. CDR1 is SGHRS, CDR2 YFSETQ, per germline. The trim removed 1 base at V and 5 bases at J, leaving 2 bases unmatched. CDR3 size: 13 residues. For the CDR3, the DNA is TGCGCCAGCAGCTTGAGGGGAGGGGAGACCCAGTACTTC. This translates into CASSLRGGETQYF.

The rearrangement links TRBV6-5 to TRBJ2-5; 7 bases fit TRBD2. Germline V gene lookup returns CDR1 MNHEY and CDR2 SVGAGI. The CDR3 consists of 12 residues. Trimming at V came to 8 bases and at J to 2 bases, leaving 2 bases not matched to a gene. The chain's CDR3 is CASGRVQETQYF. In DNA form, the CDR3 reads TGTGCCAGCGGGAGGGTACAAGAGACCCAGTACTTC.

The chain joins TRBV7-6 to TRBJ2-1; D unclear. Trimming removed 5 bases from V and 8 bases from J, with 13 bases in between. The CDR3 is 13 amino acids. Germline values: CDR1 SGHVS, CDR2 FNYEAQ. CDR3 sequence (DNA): TGTGCCAGCAGCCTCGGAACTATCGATGAGCAGTTCTTC. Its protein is CASSLGTIDEQFF.

CDR3 amino acids: CASSENSGFQETQYF. Written as DNA, the CDR3 is TGTGCCAGCAGTGAGAACTCAGGGTTTCAAGAGACCCAGTACTTC. The rearrangement uses TRBV2 and TRBJ2-5; a weak D match, TRBD1 (5 bases). Germline V gives CDR1 SNHLY, CDR2 FYNNEI. This CDR3 is built from 15 residues. Trimming removed 3 bases from V and 2 bases from J, with 13 bases in between.